Below, 11 T cell receptor beta chains from the same sample are listed, as sequenced in a study of siplizumab effects on memory and regulatory T cells. The protocol was immunoSEQ multiplex PCR, while the TCRdb copy is restricted to in-frame clones and leaves out a portion. Of some 100,000 clones listed, roughly 94% are singletons. Sequenced: Tregs sorted from blood. Source of these receptors: a human donor in good health.

This clone was seen only a few times. This chain joins TRBV7-3 and TRBJ2-1; no definite D call. This CDR3 has 14 residues. Germline-derived CDR1 and CDR2 are SGHTA and FQGTGA. Trimming left V 1 base short and J 10 bases short, with 14 bases between. This CDR3 reads CASSLMGFEREQFF. Written as DNA, the CDR3 is TGTGCCAGCAGCTTAATGGGATTTGAGCGAGAGCAGTTCTTC.

The gene calls are TRBV2 and TRBJ2-2; TRBD2 agrees at 8 bases. Losses at the gene ends were 8 bases for V and 6 bases for J; bases not matched to a gene: 11. CDR3 length: 15 residues. The germline V gene encodes CDR1 SNHLY and CDR2 FYNNEI. This CDR3 reads CASHRGGLAPGELFF. The CDR3 DNA reads as TGTGCCAGCCACCGGGGGGGTCTAGCACCCGGGGAGCTGTTTTTT.

This chain connects TRBV25-1 to TRBJ1-3, with unresolved D. V lost 2 bases to trimming and J lost 0 bases, with 14 bases between them. Looked up from germline, CDR1 is MGHDK and CDR2 is SYGVNS. The CDR3 runs to 17 residues. The CDR3, as DNA: TGTGCCAGCAGTGAAACCAGTCTTCTTAGCTCTGGAAACACCATATATTTT. Amino acid sequence: CASSETSLLSSGNTIYF.

V is TRBV5-4 and J is TRBJ2-7; the match to TRBD2 covers 7 bases. Germline V lookup: CDR1 SGHNT, CDR2 YYREEE (reference sequence). With 9 bases clipped from V and 12 bases from J, the junction kept 21 bases outside the gene matches. The CDR3 covers 14 residues. This CDR3 reads CANKTMNKIAGVYF. As DNA, the CDR3 is TGTGCCAACAAAACGATGAACAAAATAGCGGGCGTGTACTTC.

This clone occurred once. The chain joins TRBV28 to TRBJ1-1, with D maybe TRBD1 (5 bases). The CDR3 loop spans 16 amino acids. The V gene lost 3 bases and the J gene lost 3 bases, with 17 bases spanning the gap. Germline-derived CDR1 and CDR2 are MDHEN and SYDVKM. The DNA for the CDR3 is TGTGCCAGCAGTTTGAGGCGAGGGGAAATAGACACTGAAGCTTTCTTT. Its translation: CASSLRRGEIDTEAFF.

The chain couples TRBV7-2 to TRBJ2-1, with 8 positions matching TRBD2. Germline V gene sequence: CDR1 SGHTA, CDR2 FQGNSA. After removal of 5 bases from V and 4 bases from J, the junction contained 10 bases not matched to a gene. This CDR3 comprises 16 residues. The DNA for the CDR3 is TGTGCCAGCAGCACAGGAACCGGGACTAGGTACAATGAGCAGTTCTTC. Translating gives CASSTGTGTRYNEQFF.

This chain links TRBV11-2 with TRBJ2-7; maybe TRBD1 (6 bases). V was cut by 5 bases and J by 7 bases, with 12 bases left in between. The CDR3 loop spans 12 amino acids. The germline V gene encodes CDR1 SGHAT and CDR2 FQNNGV. This CDR3 reads CASSPPRGEQYF. In DNA form, the CDR3 reads TGTGCCAGCAGCCCGCCGAGGGGGGAGCAGTACTTC.

This clone showed up just once. V usage is TRBV6-6 and J usage is TRBJ2-7; D ambiguous. The CDR3 is made up of 15 amino acids. Trimming pared 0 bases from V and 3 bases from J, leaving 12 bases between. Germline V gene lookup returns CDR1 MNHNY and CDR2 SVGAGI (reference sequence). CDR3 nucleotides: TGTGCCAGCAGTTACTCGCCGCTCGATCTCTACGAGCAGTACTTC. Its protein product is CASSYSPLDLYEQYF.

The V and J genes are TRBV5-4 and TRBJ2-1; TRBD1 agrees at 8 bases. This CDR3 is 15 amino acids long. The germline gives CDR1 SGHNT, CDR2 YYREEE (reference sequence). V gave up 3 bases and J gave up 10 bases; unmatched junction bases: 12. CDR3 nucleotides: TGTGCCAGCAGCTCCAGACAGGGGATGAGGGGCGAGCAGTTCTTC. Translated, it gives CASSSRQGMRGEQFF.

The J gene is TRBJ2-1, the V gene TRBV5-1; D call uncertain. The germline V and J ends were trimmed by 0 bases and 3 bases, with 7 bases remaining between them. CDR1 SGHRS and CDR2 YFSETQ come from the germline V gene. The CDR3 contains 14 residues. CDR3 bases: TGCGCCAGCAGCTTGGGACTTAACTACAATGAGCAGTTCTTC. Translated, it gives CASSLGLNYNEQFF.

This chain links TRBV7-2 with TRBJ2-1, with 8 positions matching TRBD2. Germline trimming cut 3 bases from V and 6 bases from J; bases unmatched to any gene: 7. Looked up from germline, CDR1 is SGHTA and CDR2 is FQGNSA. There are 15 residues in the CDR3. The CDR3 region has the DNA TGTGCCAGCAGCTTTGTAGCGGGGCCGTTCAATGAGCAGTTCTTC. Its translation: CASSFVAGPFNEQFF.